The sequence of this T cell receptor beta chain was determined in a study of identical twins' blood T cells. Study results and limitations: Top TCRbeta clonotypes were shared more with twin than unrelated donors. Shared CDR3 clonotype counts between two donors mainly tracked the product of their cloneset sizes, twins included.

CDR1 is SGHRS and CDR2 is YFSETQ in the germline V gene. The length of the CDR3 is 10 residues. Trimming removed 6 bases at V and 10 bases at J, with 10 bases between. Comments on this clonotype: Its antigen is unidentified.

A previously described protocol, modified, built RNA-based TCR cDNA libraries. One entry per CDR3 protein, called by TCRdb with MiXCR from the 5' RACE reads. This sample yields fewer than 450,000 distinct CDR3 sequences, of which under 30% are seen a single time; more than 5.5% belongs to the top ten. The source of this sequence is a woman aged 18-49 years in good health. This rearrangement joins TRBV5-1 to TRBJ1-2; D gene uncertain. Material for sequencing was PBMCs. CDR3 region: CASTHVFYTF. The CDR3 region has the DNA TGCGCCAGCACCCACGTGTTCTACACCTTC.